A selection of T cell receptor beta chains follows, all from one sample in a study of T cell responses to AZD1222 COVID-19 vaccine. TCRdb's copy holds only in-frame clones and misses some; the assay was immunoSEQ multiplex PCR. The profile covers roughly 190,000 clones, with roughly 90% appearing a single time and roughly 1.7% taken by the ten largest. The source material was peripheral blood, sampled 28 days after the second AZD1222 dose. The receptors come from an adult who received the AZD1222 COVID-19 vaccine. The CDR3 runs from the conserved cysteine through the conserved F or W. The D gene is left open where the match is weak. Size values are once, few and many counts, or a class for expanded clones, and some rows have none.

-	TRBD1	TRBV3-1/TRBV3-2	TRBJ1-4	CASSQVGTANEKLFF	TGTGCCAGCAGCCAAGTGGGGACAGCAAATGAAAAACTGTTTTTT
-	-	TRBV30	TRBJ1-5	CAWSVGGPGNQPQHF	TGTGCCTGGAGTGTCGGAGGGCCGGGCAATCAGCCCCAGCATTTT
-	TRBD1	TRBV6-2/TRBV6-3	TRBJ2-7	CASSYAGQGQTQYF	TGTGCCAGCAGTTATGCGGGACAGGGTCAGACGCAGTACTTC
-	TRBD2	TRBV6-5	TRBJ2-1	CASVLSLAGVIEQFF	TGTGCCAGCGTCCTTAGTCTAGCGGGAGTGATTGAGCAGTTCTTC
-	TRBD1	TRBV15	TRBJ2-2	CATSRGGQGADGELFF	TGTGCCACCAGCAGAGGAGGGCAGGGGGCAGACGGGGAGCTGTTTTTT
once	TRBD2	TRBV27	TRBJ2-3	CASSPRGAGGWTDTQYF	TGTGCCAGCAGTCCCCGGGGAGCGGGAGGGTGGACAGATACGCAGTATTTT
-	TRBD2	TRBV7-3	TRBJ2-1	CASSPRLAGGFGYNEQFF	TGTGCCAGCAGCCCCCGACTAGCGGGGGGGTTCGGGTACAATGAGCAGTTCTTC
-	-	TRBV18	TRBJ1-1	CASSPDLETEAFF	TGTGCCAGCTCACCAGACCTTGAGACTGAAGCTTTCTTT
once	-	TRBV11-2	TRBJ2-1	CASSLAGSGNEQFF	TGTGCCAGCAGCTTAGCCGGATCCGGCAATGAGCAGTTCTTC
-	TRBD2	TRBV7-9	TRBJ2-3	CASSSVMGSGVSTDTQYF	TGTGCCAGCAGCTCAGTTATGGGGAGCGGGGTGAGCACAGATACGCAGTATTTT
-	TRBD1	TRBV29-1	TRBJ1-2	CSVGDRGELDGYTF	TGCAGCGTTGGCGACAGGGGTGAATTAGATGGCTACACCTTC
-	-	TRBV19	TRBJ1-5	CASSGSRVPWGAKVQPQHF	TGTGCCAGTAGTGGGTCTAGGGTCCCCTGGGGGGCCAAGGTACAGCCCCAGCATTTT
-	-	TRBV6-5	TRBJ2-5	CASSYSGLGVETQYF	TGTGCCAGCAGTTACTCAGGACTTGGTGTGGAGACCCAGTACTTC
-	-	TRBV11-2	TRBJ1-3	CASSPLTFSGNTIYF	TGTGCCAGCAGCCCACTTACATTCTCTGGAAACACCATATATTTT
-	-	TRBV3-1/TRBV3-2	TRBJ1-4	CASSQDGWGPNEKLFF	TGTGCCAGCAGCCAAGATGGGTGGGGCCCTAATGAAAAACTGTTTTTT
-	-	TRBV7-6	TRBJ1-1	CASSPQGGRANTEAFF	TGTGCCAGCAGTCCACAGGGAGGTAGGGCGAACACTGAAGCTTTCTTT
-	TRBD1	TRBV6-5	TRBJ1-6	CASSFRDRGHGSPLHF	TGTGCCAGCAGTTTCCGGGACAGGGGGCATGGTTCACCCCTCCACTTT
-	TRBD1	TRBV29-1	TRBJ2-1	CSGQGTNNEQFF	TGCAGCGGACAGGGCACGAACAATGAGCAGTTCTTC
-	-	TRBV5-4	TRBJ1-2	CASSLGIDYTF	TGTGCCAGCAGCTTGGGGATTGACTACACCTTC
-	TRBD2	TRBV19	TRBJ2-1	CASTPSGGRSYNEQFF	TGTGCCAGTACCCCGTCGGGGGGTCGATCTTACAATGAGCAGTTCTTC